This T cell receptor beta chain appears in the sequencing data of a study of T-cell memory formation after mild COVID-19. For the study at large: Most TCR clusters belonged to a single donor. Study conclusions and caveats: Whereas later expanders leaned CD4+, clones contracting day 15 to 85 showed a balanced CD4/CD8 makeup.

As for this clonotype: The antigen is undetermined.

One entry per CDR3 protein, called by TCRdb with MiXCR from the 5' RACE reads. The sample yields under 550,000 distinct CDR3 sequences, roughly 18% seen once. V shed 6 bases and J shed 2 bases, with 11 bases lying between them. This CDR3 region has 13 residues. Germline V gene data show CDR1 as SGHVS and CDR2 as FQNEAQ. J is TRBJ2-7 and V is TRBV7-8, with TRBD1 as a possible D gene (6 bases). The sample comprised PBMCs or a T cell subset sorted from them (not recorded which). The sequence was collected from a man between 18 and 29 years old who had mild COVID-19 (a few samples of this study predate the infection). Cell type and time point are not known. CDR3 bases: TGTGCCAGCAGTTACAGGGAAACCTACGAGCAGTACGTC. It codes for CASSYRETYEQYV.